These 9 T cell receptor beta chains came from one sample sequenced in a study of OX40 agonist ivuxolimab in advanced cancers. Using immunoSEQ multiplex PCR, the repertoire was profiled, and TCRdb retains in-frame clones only, with some absent. Of about 58,000 clones detected, approximately 90% appear once; the ten largest clones hold roughly an eighth. The material sequenced was CD4+ or CD8+ T cells sorted from blood, taken in a trial of the OX40 agonist ivuxolimab. These receptors all stem from an adult with an advanced solid tumor such as melanoma, head and neck, liver or kidney cancer.

This chain links TRBV6-1 with TRBJ2-1, with 7 positions matching TRBD1. The germline V gene has CDR1 MNHNS and CDR2 SASEGT. CDR3 size: 16 residues. Trimming took 2 bases from V and 0 from J; bases not matched to a gene: 4. The CDR3 loop is CASSEPTGSSYNEQFF. CDR3 DNA: TGTGCCAGCAGTGAACCGACAGGGAGCTCCTACAATGAGCAGTTCTTC.

The V and J genes are TRBV11-2 and TRBJ2-3, with no clear D. Germline V gene data show CDR1 as SGHAT and CDR2 as FQNNGV. The CDR3 totals 14 residues. V gave up 1 base and J gave up 6 bases, with 11 bases separating them. The CDR3 reads CASSLGYGSDTQYF. The CDR3 DNA sequence: TGTGCCAGCAGCTTAGGTTATGGGTCTGATACGCAGTATTTT.

By its share, this clone is medium-sized (0.01 to 0.1%). This chain links TRBV13 with TRBJ1-4; D remains ambiguous. The germline V gene has CDR1 PRHDT and CDR2 FYEKMQ (reference sequence). The V and J ends lost 3 bases and 0 bases respectively, with 2 bases between them. This CDR3 spans 13 amino acids. As DNA, the CDR3 is TGTGCCAGCAGCTTTGCAACTAATGAAAAACTGTTTTTT. Its translation: CASSFATNEKLFF.

In its sample, this clone was seen once. The chain carries TRBV7-9 and TRBJ2-2, with D perhaps matching TRBD1 (5 bases). The CDR3 length is 15 residues. Trimming cost V 3 bases and J 1 base, with 9 bases left between them. Germline CDR1 and CDR2: SEHNR and FQNEAQ (reference sequence). CDR3 nucleotide sequence: TGTGCCAGCAGCTTTTCAGGGTTGAACACCGGGGAGCTGTTTTTT. It specifies CASSFSGLNTGELFF.

This clone has a handful of counts. The V call is TRBV4-1, the J call TRBJ2-1, with TRBD2 identical over 14 bases. With V trimmed by 5 bases and J by 8 bases, 5 bases remained unmatched. This CDR3 has 15 amino acids. Germline V CDR1 and CDR2: MGHRA, YSYEKL. CDR3 sequence: CASSFGTSGGDEQFF. CDR3 bases: TGCGCCAGCAGCTTTGGGACTAGCGGGGGCGATGAGCAGTTCTTC.

The rearrangement joins TRBV4-3 to TRBJ1-2; tentatively, D is TRBD1 (5 bases). Germline loops: CDR1 LGHNA, CDR2 YSLEER. This CDR3 region has 16 residues. Trimming stripped 0 bases from V and 3 bases from J, with 14 bases between. The CDR3 DNA sequence: TGCGCCAGCAGCCAAGATAGGGTCCACAGGTACTATGGCTACACCTTC. This gives the protein CASSQDRVHRYYGYTF.

The chain couples TRBV28 to TRBJ2-7, with 7 bases that match TRBD1. With V trimmed by 6 bases and J by 2 bases, 10 bases remained unmatched. CDR1 is MDHEN, CDR2 SYDVKM, per germline. The CDR3 is made up of 15 amino acids. The CDR3 DNA is TGTGCCAGCAGCCAGGCTGCCGGGACAGCCTACGAGCAGTACTTC. It codes for CASSQAAGTAYEQYF.

As regards this clone: Other DNA sequences in the sample encode the same CDR3. The chain combines TRBV9 with TRBJ1-1; D gene ambiguous. This CDR3 has 13 residues. Germline CDR1 is SGDLS and CDR2 is YYNGEE. V dropped 2 bases and J dropped 0 bases, with 5 bases sitting between them. As DNA, the CDR3 is TGTGCCAGCAGCGTCGATTTGAACACTGAAGCTTTCTTT. Translated: CASSVDLNTEAFF.

This chain connects TRBV6-5 to TRBJ2-3; D gene uncertain. The CDR3 runs to 15 residues. The V end was cut by 0 bases, the J end by 6 bases, with 13 bases between. The V gene's germline CDR1 is MNHEY and CDR2 SVGAGI. The CDR3 DNA follows: TGTGCCAGCAGTTACTCAGGACCCCGGGCCGATACGCAGTATTTT. Translation: CASSYSGPRADTQYF.